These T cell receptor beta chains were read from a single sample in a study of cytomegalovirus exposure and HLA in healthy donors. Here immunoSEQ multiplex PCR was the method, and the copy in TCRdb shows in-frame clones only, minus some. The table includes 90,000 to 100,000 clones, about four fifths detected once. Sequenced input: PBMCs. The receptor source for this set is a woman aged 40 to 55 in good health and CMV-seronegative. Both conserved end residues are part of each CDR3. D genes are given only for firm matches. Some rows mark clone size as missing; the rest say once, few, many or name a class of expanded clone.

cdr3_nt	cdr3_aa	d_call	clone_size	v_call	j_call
TGTGCCAGCAGCGTAGGTCAGGGAGGTGAAAAACTGTTTTTT	CASSVGQGGEKLFF	-	-	TRBV9	TRBJ1-4
TGTGCCAGCAGCGAGTGGCCGGGGGGCACAGATACGCAGTATTTT	CASSEWPGGTDTQYF	-	-	TRBV7-6	TRBJ2-3
TGTGCCAGCAGCTTATCGGGACTAAGCTCCTACGAGCAGTACTTC	CASSLSGLSSYEQYF	TRBD2	-	TRBV5-4	TRBJ2-7
TGCGCCAGCAGCCGAGAACAGGGGCTAGGCACTGAAGCTTTCTTT	CASSREQGLGTEAFF	TRBD1	-	TRBV4-1	TRBJ1-1
TGCGCCAGCAGCCAAGATCGCTCTGGGGCCAACGTCCTGACTTTC	CASSQDRSGANVLTF	-	few	TRBV4-3	TRBJ2-6
TGTGCCAGCAGTTTTCTAGCGGGGGGCACCGGGGAGCTGTTTTTT	CASSFLAGGTGELFF	TRBD2	-	TRBV27	TRBJ2-2
TGTGCCAGCAGTGGGAGCGGGGTATTCGGAGAGACCCAGTACTTC	CASSGSGVFGETQYF	TRBD2	-	TRBV2	TRBJ2-5
TGCACCAGCAGCCAAGATCATAGAGAAGGGCAGGGAAATTATCATGAGCAGTTCTTC	CTSSQDHREGQGNYHEQFF	-	few	TRBV1	TRBJ2-1
TGTGCCAGCAGTGAGCCTCTTGGGGGGTTCGATCAGCCCCAGCATTTT	CASSEPLGGFDQPQHF	-	-	TRBV6-1	TRBJ1-5
TGTGCCAGCGGAAGGGAGTATTACAATGAGCAGTTCTTC	CASGREYYNEQFF	-	-	TRBV2	TRBJ2-1
TGTGCCAGCAGTGACGACAGATACGAGCAGTACTTC	CASSDDRYEQYF	-	-	TRBV2	TRBJ2-7
TGTGCCAGCAGCGCGGGACAGGGGCTCTATGGCTACACCTTC	CASSAGQGLYGYTF	TRBD1	-	TRBV14	TRBJ1-2
TGTGCCAGCAGGTCGCAGGGGAGTAGGACGAGCGGCTACACCTTC	CASRSQGSRTSGYTF	-	-	TRBV5-4	TRBJ1-2
TGCGCCAGCAGCCTCTCGGCAGGAACTTATGGCTACACCTTC	CASSLSAGTYGYTF	-	few	TRBV5-1	TRBJ1-2
TGTGCCAGCAGTACAGGTTACCGCTACACCTTC	CASSTGYRYTF	-	-	TRBV7-8	TRBJ1-2
TGCGCCAGCAGCCCCCGGGGCTATGGCTACACCTTC	CASSPRGYGYTF	-	-	TRBV5-1	TRBJ1-2
TGTGCCAGCAGTTACTCCCCCCATGACTATGGCTACACCTTC	CASSYSPHDYGYTF	-	-	TRBV6-5	TRBJ1-2
TGTGCCAGCAGCTTAGTGGCTAGCGGGGGATTAACCTACGAGCAGTACTTC	CASSLVASGGLTYEQYF	TRBD2	-	TRBV7-8	TRBJ2-7
TGTGCCAGCAGCCTGCGGTTGTTTAGAGACACCGGGGAGCTGTTTTTT	CASSLRLFRDTGELFF	-	-	TRBV9	TRBJ2-2
TGTGCCAACCGAGACAGCATGAACACTGAAGCTTTCTTT	CANRDSMNTEAFF	-	-	TRBV18	TRBJ1-1
TGTGCCTGGAGTTTACAGGGGAAAGGGGACACTGAAGCTTTCTTT	CAWSLQGKGDTEAFF	TRBD1	-	TRBV30	TRBJ1-1
TGCGCCAGCAGCCAAGATCGTTACTCCTATAATTCACCCCTCCACTTT	CASSQDRYSYNSPLHF	-	-	TRBV4-1	TRBJ1-6
TGTGCCAGAAGTAAGGCAGGGATGGGTAGCAATCAGCCCCAGCATTTT	CARSKAGMGSNQPQHF	-	-	TRBV5-3	TRBJ1-5
TGTGCCCGGAGGGGCTACGAGCAGTACTTC	CARRGYEQYF	-	-	TRBV7-3	TRBJ2-7
TGTGCCAGCAGAAAAACGGGACTAGCTCCCTACGAGCAGTACTTC	CASRKTGLAPYEQYF	TRBD2	-	TRBV6-5	TRBJ2-7
TGCAGCGTTGAGTATGGTAGCGGGGGGCCCGTTCAGTTCTTC	CSVEYGSGGPVQFF	TRBD2	-	TRBV29-1	TRBJ2-1
TGTGCCAGTAGTATGGGTAGCGGGGTTATGTACGAGCAGTACTTC	CASSMGSGVMYEQYF	TRBD2	-	TRBV19	TRBJ2-7
TGTGCCAGCAGTCGAATGGGACTAGAAGGGTACGAGCAGTACTTC	CASSRMGLEGYEQYF	TRBD2	few	TRBV6-1	TRBJ2-7
TGTGCCAGCAGCTTAGGGAGGTACTCTGGAAACACCATATATTTT	CASSLGRYSGNTIYF	-	-	TRBV6-6	TRBJ1-3
TGCAGCGTTGTACCGACAGGGGCGTATGGCTACACCTTC	CSVVPTGAYGYTF	TRBD1	-	TRBV29-1	TRBJ1-2
TGTGCCAGCGGACAGGGAGTGGGTACGCAGTATTTT	CASGQGVGTQYF	TRBD1	once	TRBV19	TRBJ2-3
TGTGCCAGCTCACCCTCGTCAGGGATAGTACCCCCCACCTACGAGCAGTACTTC	CASSPSSGIVPPTYEQYF	-	-	TRBV18	TRBJ2-7
TGCGCCAGCAGCGTTGGAGTTGACAGCTCTACTGAAGCTTTCTTT	CASSVGVDSSTEAFF	-	-	TRBV5-1	TRBJ1-1
TGTGCCTGGTGCGGGGGCTACGAGCAGTACTTC	CAWCGGYEQYF	TRBD2	-	TRBV30	TRBJ2-7
TGTGCCAGCAGGAGGACTAACTATGGCTACACCTTC	CASRRTNYGYTF	-	many	TRBV2	TRBJ1-2
TGCGCCAGCAGCTCCGGACGAAGCGACAGGGGGGCCGGGGAGCTGTTTTTT	CASSSGRSDRGAGELFF	TRBD1	-	TRBV5-1	TRBJ2-2
TGTGCCAGCAGCTTCCAGGGAACTAACTACGAGCAGTACTTC	CASSFQGTNYEQYF	-	-	TRBV11-1	TRBJ2-7